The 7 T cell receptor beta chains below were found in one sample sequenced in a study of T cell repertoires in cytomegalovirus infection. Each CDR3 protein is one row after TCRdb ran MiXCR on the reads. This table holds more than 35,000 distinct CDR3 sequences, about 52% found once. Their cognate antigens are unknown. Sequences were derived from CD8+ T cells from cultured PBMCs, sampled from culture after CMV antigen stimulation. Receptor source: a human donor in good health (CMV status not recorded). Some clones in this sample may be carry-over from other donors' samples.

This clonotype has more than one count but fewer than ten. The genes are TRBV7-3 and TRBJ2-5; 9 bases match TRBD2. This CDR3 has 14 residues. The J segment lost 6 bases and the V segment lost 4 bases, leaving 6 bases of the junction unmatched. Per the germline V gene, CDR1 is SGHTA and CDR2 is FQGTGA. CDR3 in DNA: TGTGCCAGCAGCTCCGTAGCGGGAGCAAAGACCCAGTACTTC. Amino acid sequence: CASSSVAGAKTQYF.

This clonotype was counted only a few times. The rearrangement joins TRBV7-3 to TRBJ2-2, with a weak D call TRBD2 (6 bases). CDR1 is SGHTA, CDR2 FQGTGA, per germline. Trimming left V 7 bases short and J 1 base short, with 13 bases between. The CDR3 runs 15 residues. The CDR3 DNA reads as TGTGCCAGCACCGGTACGGGGGAGAACACCGGGGAGCTGTTTTTT. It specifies CASTGTGENTGELFF. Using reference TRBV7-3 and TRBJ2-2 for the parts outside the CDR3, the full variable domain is GAGVSQTPSNKVTEKGKYVELRCDPISGHTALYWYRQSLGQGPEFLIYFQGTGAADDSGLPNDRFFAVRPEGSVSTLKIQRTERGDSAVYLCASTGTGENTGELFFGEGSRLTVL.

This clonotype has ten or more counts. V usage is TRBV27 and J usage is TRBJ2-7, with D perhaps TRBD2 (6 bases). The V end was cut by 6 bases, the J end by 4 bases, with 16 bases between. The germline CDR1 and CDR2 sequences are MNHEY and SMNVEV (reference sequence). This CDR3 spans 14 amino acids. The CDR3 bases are TGTGCCAGCAGGGGTACGGGGGTACTATACGAGCAGTACTTC. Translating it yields CASRGTGVLYEQYF.

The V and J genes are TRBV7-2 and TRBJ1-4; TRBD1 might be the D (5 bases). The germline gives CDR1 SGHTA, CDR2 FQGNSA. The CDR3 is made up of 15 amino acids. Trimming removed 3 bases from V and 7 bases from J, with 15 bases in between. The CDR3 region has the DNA TGTGCCAGCAGCTTCCAGGGCTCGATTGGTGAAAAACTGTTTTTT. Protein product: CASSFQGSIGEKLFF. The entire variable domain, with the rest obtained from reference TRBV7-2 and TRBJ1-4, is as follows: GAGVSQSPSNKVTEKGKDVELRCDPISGHTALYWYRQSLGQGLEFLIYFQGNSAPDKSGLPSDRFSAERTGGSVSTLTIQRTQQEDSAVYLCASSFQGSIGEKLFFGSGTQLSVL.

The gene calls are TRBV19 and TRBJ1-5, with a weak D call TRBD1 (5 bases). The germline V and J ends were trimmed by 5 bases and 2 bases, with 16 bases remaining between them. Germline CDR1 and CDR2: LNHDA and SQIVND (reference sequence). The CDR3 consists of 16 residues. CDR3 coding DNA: TGTGCCAGTAGTCGGGGCCACCTTTTGGGCAATCAGCCCCAGCATTTT. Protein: CASSRGHLLGNQPQHF.

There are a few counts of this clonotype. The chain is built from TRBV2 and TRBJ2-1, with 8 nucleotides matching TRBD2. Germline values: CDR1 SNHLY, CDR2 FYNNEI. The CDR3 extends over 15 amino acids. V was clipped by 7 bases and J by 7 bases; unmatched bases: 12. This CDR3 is CASISLRTSRNEQFF. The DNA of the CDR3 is TGTGCCAGCATCAGCCTTCGGACTAGCAGGAATGAGCAGTTCTTC.

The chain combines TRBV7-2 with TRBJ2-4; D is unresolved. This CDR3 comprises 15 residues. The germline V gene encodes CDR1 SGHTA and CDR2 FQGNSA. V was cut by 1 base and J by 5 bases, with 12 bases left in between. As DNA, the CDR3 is TGTGCCAGCAGCTTAGTCCTGCAAACCCAAAACATTCAGTACTTC. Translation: CASSLVLQTQNIQYF.